The 14 T cell receptor beta chains reported below all come from one sample, sequenced in a study of cytomegalovirus exposure and HLA in healthy donors. Repertoires were generated with immunoSEQ multiplex PCR, while TCRdb's copy carries only in-frame clones and drops some. This table has under 300,000 clones, 86% appearing once. The sample taken for sequencing was PBMCs. Receptor source: a woman aged 25 to 39 in good health and CMV-seropositive.

The chain combines TRBV18 with TRBJ2-6; 8 bases map to TRBD1. The CDR3 runs 15 residues. Germline V gene sequence: CDR1 KGHSH, CDR2 LQKENI. J lost 1 base, V lost 4 bases, and 0 bases had no gene match. As DNA, the CDR3 is TGTGCCAGCTCACGGACAGGGTCTGGGGCCAACGTCCTGACTTTC. Its translation is CASSRTGSGANVLTF.

The rearrangement links TRBV29-1 to TRBJ2-6, with D unresolved. The germline V gene encodes CDR1 SQVTM and CDR2 ANQGSEA. The V end lost 4 bases, the J end lost 1 base, and 11 bases lay between the germline ends. The CDR3 sequence is 15 residues long. Here the CDR3 DNA reads TGCAGCGTTGGTTCAAGGAGTTCTGGGGCCAACGTCCTGACTTTC. Translating gives CSVGSRSSGANVLTF. Together with reference TRBV29-1 and TRBJ2-6, the CDR3 gives the full variable domain: SAVISQKPSRDICQRGTSLTIQCQVDSQVTMMFWYRQQPGQSLTLIATANQGSEATYESGFVIDKFPISRPNLTFSTLTVSNMSPEDSSIYLCSVGSRSSGANVLTFGAGSRLTVL.

The chain combines TRBV11-3 with TRBJ1-3; D ambiguous. This CDR3 comprises 15 residues. Germline V gene lookup returns CDR1 SGHNT and CDR2 YENEEA. Trimming removed 3 bases from V and 1 base from J, with 10 bases in between. This CDR3 is CASSLGAFSGNTIYF. For the CDR3, the DNA is TGTGCCAGCAGCTTGGGCGCCTTTTCTGGAAACACCATATATTTT.

V usage is TRBV19 and J usage is TRBJ2-3; no definite D call. Germline CDR1 and CDR2: LNHDA and SQIVND (reference sequence). The germline V and J ends were trimmed by 6 bases and 5 bases, with 18 bases remaining between them. The CDR3 is 15 amino acids. CDR3 loop: CASSPVAGREDTQYF. DNA for the CDR3: TGTGCCAGTAGCCCGGTGGCAGGTCGAGAAGATACGCAGTATTTT.

The gene calls are TRBV15 and TRBJ2-1, with a tentative D call TRBD2 (5 bases). This CDR3 has 13 residues. The V gene lost 5 bases and the J gene lost 8 bases, with 13 bases spanning the gap. Per the germline V gene, CDR1 is LNHNV and CDR2 is YYDKDF (reference sequence). The CDR3 coding sequence is TGTGCCACCAGCTCTTGGGAGTCTCATGAGCAGTTCTTC. Translated, it gives CATSSWESHEQFF.

The chain carries TRBV4-1 and TRBJ2-3, with D perhaps TRBD2 (6 bases). Trimming left V 0 bases short and J 5 bases short, with 9 bases between. Germline CDR1 reads MGHRA; CDR2 reads YSYEKL. The CDR3 totals 14 residues. The CDR3 DNA reads TGCGCCAGCAGCCAAGACCGCGGGATAGATACGCAGTATTTT. Translation gives CASSQDRGIDTQYF.

The rearrangement links TRBV28 to TRBJ2-3; TRBD2 matches at 7 bases. The ends lost 3 bases at V and 4 bases at J; junction bases unmatched: 7. The germline V gene encodes CDR1 MDHEN and CDR2 SYDVKM. The CDR3 is made up of 15 amino acids. The CDR3 spells CASSFRGSGADTQYF. CDR3 bases: TGTGCCAGCAGTTTTCGCGGGAGTGGAGCAGATACGCAGTATTTT.

V gene TRBV25-1 combines with J gene TRBJ2-2; TRBD2 matches 12 bases. The CDR3 totals 16 residues. Germline V gives CDR1 MGHDK, CDR2 SYGVNS. The V segment lost 4 bases and the J segment 5 bases; nucleotides outside the gene matches: 5. CDR3 nucleotides: TGTGCCAGCAGTGCTAGCGGGAGGGCCTGGACCGGGGAGCTGTTTTTT. As protein: CASSASGRAWTGELFF. The entire variable domain, with the rest obtained from reference TRBV25-1 and TRBJ2-2, is as follows: EADIYQTPRYLVIGTGKKITLECSQTMGHDKMYWYQQDPGMELHLIHYSYGVNSTEKGDLSSESTVSRIRTEHFPLTLESARPSHTSQYLCASSASGRAWTGELFFGEGSRLTVL.

This chain uses TRBV5-1 with TRBJ1-1, with 7 nucleotides matching TRBD1. Germline CDR1 SGHRS, CDR2 YFSETQ. V shed 2 bases and J 1 base; nucleotides not matched to a gene: 8. This CDR3 has 16 residues. As DNA, the CDR3 is TGCGCCAGCAGCTTAGATGTGGCAGGGGGGAACACTGAAGCTTTCTTT. Protein: CASSLDVAGGNTEAFF.

The chain recombines TRBV14 with TRBJ1-2; TRBD1 matches at 8 bases. Germline V CDR1 and CDR2: SGHDN, FVKESK. J lost 4 bases, V lost 5 bases, and 3 bases had no gene match. The length of the CDR3 is 13 residues. CDR3 sequence (DNA): TGTGCCAGCAGCTTCGACAGGGGCTATGGCTACACCTTC. Translated, it gives CASSFDRGYGYTF.

The chain employs TRBV25-1 and TRBJ1-1; 9 positions match TRBD1. Losses at the gene ends were 5 bases for V and 3 bases for J; bases not matched to a gene: 7. The CDR3 loop spans 15 amino acids. Germline V gene data show CDR1 as MGHDK and CDR2 as SYGVNS. CDR3 sequence (DNA): TGTGCCAGCAGTAAGACAGGGGGTTGGCACACTGAAGCTTTCTTT. Encoded protein: CASSKTGGWHTEAFF.

The chain joins TRBV6-5 to TRBJ2-5, with 8 bases aligning to TRBD1. Germline-derived CDR1 and CDR2 are MNHEY and SVGAGI. The trim removed 4 bases at V and 5 bases at J, leaving 6 bases unmatched. The CDR3 contains 14 residues. The DNA for the CDR3 is TGTGCCAGCAGTTCCAGGGGGCGGGGTGAGACCCAGTACTTC. It translates to CASSSRGRGETQYF.

The chain joins TRBV18 to TRBJ2-1; 8 bases line up with TRBD2. The germline CDR1 and CDR2 sequences are KGHSH and LQKENI. The CDR3 is 16 amino acids. The trim removed 2 bases at V and 3 bases at J, leaving 6 bases unmatched. The CDR3 loop is CASSPIVAGIYNEQFF. CDR3 sequence (DNA): TGTGCCAGCTCACCAATCGTAGCGGGAATCTACAATGAGCAGTTCTTC.

V usage is TRBV5-1 and J usage is TRBJ2-3; 8 nucleotides line up with TRBD2. The ends lost 2 bases at V and 8 bases at J; junction bases unmatched: 10. Germline assignment: CDR1 SGHRS and CDR2 YFSETQ. CDR3 length: 15 amino acids. The CDR3 nucleotides read TGCGCCAGCAGCTTAATTAGCGGGATGGTGTTTACGCAGTATTTT. Translating it yields CASSLISGMVFTQYF.